A single sample gave rise to the 29 T cell receptor beta chains below, sequenced in a study of T-cell reconstitution after alpha-beta-depleted transplantation in children (dated by TCRdb to 2016 to 2018). The treatment or condition label corresponds to: allogeneic hematopoietic cell transplantation with graft depleted of TCRalphabeta T cells and CD19 B cells. The library was generated by PCR. These reads were obtained on an Illumina HiSeq 2500. TCR library preparation used molecular barcoding, with unique molecular identifiers applied to normalize quantification of the TCRbeta repertoire. Using fastp at Q25 and MiXCR, TCRdb reprocessed the public reads and kept productive beta chains. Each CDR3 protein gets just one entry, which takes the most common genes and DNA from the rows behind it. This sample comprises approximately 200,000 distinct CDR3 sequences, about 6% of them detected only once. The ten biggest clones cover approximately 4.1% of the sample.

The source material was PBMCs, sampled before TCRalphabeta/CD19-depleted stem cell transplant. The receptors were sampled from a girl less than two years old with combined immunodeficiency, due to receive a stem cell transplant.

This clonotype came up many times. The chain combines TRBV6-5 with TRBJ1-3; TRBD1 matches at 9 bases. Germline trimming cut 2 bases from V and 10 bases from J; bases unmatched to any gene: 12. This CDR3 region has 16 residues. The V gene's germline CDR1 is MNHEY and CDR2 SVGAGI. CDR3 DNA: TGTGCCAGCAGTTACATACCGGGACAGGGAGAGCGGACCATATATTTT. This codes for CASSYIPGQGERTIYF.

This clonotype has at least ten counts. This chain links TRBV20-1 with TRBJ1-2; 9 bases are shared with TRBD1. With V trimmed by 1 base and J by 2 bases, 17 bases remained unmatched. This CDR3 spans 19 amino acids. CDR1 and CDR2 (germline): DFQATT, SNEGSKA (reference sequence). CDR3 loop: CSARGRGPTSGQGNYGYTF. DNA of the CDR3: TGCAGTGCTAGAGGGAGGGGCCCCACATCCGGACAGGGGAACTATGGCTACACCTTC.

In its sample, this clonotype was seen many times. The genes are TRBV12-3 or TRBV12-4 and TRBJ2-5; D gene ambiguous. The V end lost 6 bases, the J end lost 5 bases, and 16 bases lay between the germline ends. The CDR3 is made up of 14 amino acids. CDR3 sequence reads: CASSRRVLGETQYF. For the CDR3, the DNA is TGTGCCAGCAGCCGACGGGTCCTAGGGGAGACCCAGTACTTC.

The chain carries TRBV29-1 and TRBJ2-1; 9 bases map to TRBD1. V gave up 3 bases and J gave up 7 bases; unmatched junction bases: 7. CDR1 SQVTM and CDR2 ANQGSEA come from the germline V gene. The CDR3 has 14 residues. In nucleotides, the CDR3 is TGCAGCGTTGAGGGGACAGGGTTTAGAAATGAGCAGTTCTTC. It is translated as CSVEGTGFRNEQFF.

This clonotype was recorded at least ten times. The chain is built from TRBV4-1 and TRBJ1-1; D may be TRBD1 (6 bases). V was cut by 8 bases and J by 1 base, with 14 bases left in between. In germline, CDR1 is MGHRA, CDR2 YSYEKL. The CDR3 covers 14 residues. The CDR3 protein is CASSKGHTNTEAFF. CDR3 bases: TGCGCCAGCTCAAAGGGACACACGAACACTGAAGCTTTCTTT.

This clonotype was seen many times. The V call is TRBV28, the J call TRBJ2-5, with a possible D match to TRBD1 (6 bases). Germline V gene sequence: CDR1 MDHEN, CDR2 SYDVKM. The CDR3 length is 12 residues. The V end was cut by 6 bases, the J end by 5 bases, with 10 bases between. CDR3 nucleotide sequence: TGTGCCAGCAGACAGGGTTTGGAGACCCAGTACTTC. It translates to CASRQGLETQYF.

This clonotype was detected ten times or more. The chain uses TRBV7-8 and TRBJ1-1, with D hard to call. Between the trimmed V and J ends, which lost 5 bases and 3 bases, there was a span of 7 bases. This CDR3 is 12 amino acids long. Germline CDR1 and CDR2: SGHVS and FQNEAQ. Written as DNA, the CDR3 is TGTGCCAGCAGCCTACAGTACACTGAAGCTTTCTTT. This sequence encodes CASSLQYTEAFF.

This clonotype was found many times. V is TRBV29-1 and J is TRBJ2-5, with D tentatively TRBD1 or TRBD2 (6 bases each). This CDR3 region has 12 residues. Looked up from germline, CDR1 is SQVTM and CDR2 is ANQGSEA. CDR3 bases: TGCAGTCTGGGGGGACAACAAGAGACCCAGTACTTC. Translating gives CSLGGQQETQYF.

This clonotype was seen repeatedly, ten times or more. This chain uses TRBV20-1 with TRBJ2-3, with 7 bases identical to TRBD2. Looked up from germline, CDR1 is DFQATT and CDR2 is SNEGSKA (reference sequence). The trim removed 5 bases at V and 0 bases at J, leaving 11 bases unmatched. The CDR3 loop spans 16 amino acids. The CDR3, as DNA: TGCAGTGCTCTATGGCGGGGGATTGCTAGCACAGATACGCAGTATTTT. Its translation is CSALWRGIASTDTQYF.

This clonotype was detected ten times or more. The V and J genes are TRBV5-1 and TRBJ2-7, with 11 bases identical to TRBD1. The germline V gene encodes CDR1 SGHRS and CDR2 YFSETQ. V was clipped by 2 bases and J by 1 base; unmatched bases: 5. The CDR3 extends over 16 amino acids. This CDR3 reads CASSFAGTGGSYEQYF. The CDR3 DNA is TGCGCCAGCAGCTTTGCCGGGACAGGGGGTTCCTACGAGCAGTACTTC.

The table lists this clonotype with many counts. The rearrangement links TRBV7-2 to TRBJ2-1, with D maybe TRBD2 (5 bases). The germline V gene encodes CDR1 SGHTA and CDR2 FQGNSA. V was pared by 3 bases and J by 10 bases, with 10 bases between. This CDR3 is 12 amino acids long. CDR3 sequence reads: CASSFRGGEQFF. As DNA, the CDR3 is TGTGCCAGCAGCTTCCGAGGAGGCGAGCAGTTCTTC.

This clonotype showed up many times. The genes are TRBV4-3 and TRBJ2-2, with 10 bases aligning to TRBD1. There are 16 residues in the CDR3. Looked up from germline, CDR1 is LGHNA and CDR2 is YSLEER. Losses at the gene ends were 4 bases for V and 4 bases for J; bases not matched to a gene: 6. The chain's CDR3 is CASSRGQGLVTGELFF. The CDR3 coding sequence is TGCGCCAGCAGCCGGGGACAGGGGCTCGTCACCGGGGAGCTGTTTTTT.

This clonotype occurred many times. The chain joins TRBV4-1 to TRBJ1-6; tentative D call: TRBD1 (6 bases). The V gene's germline CDR1 is MGHRA and CDR2 YSYEKL. There are 12 residues in the CDR3. Trimming removed 1 base at V and 18 bases at J, with 13 bases between. This CDR3 reads CASSQVGAATHF. The CDR3 bases are TGCGCCAGCAGCCAAGTGGGGGCGGCCACCCACTTT.

This clonotype was detected a few times. The gene calls are TRBV7-2 and TRBJ2-5, with unresolved D. Germline V gene lookup returns CDR1 SGHTA and CDR2 FQGNSA. With 2 bases removed from V and 2 bases from J, the gap between germline ends came to 15 bases. This CDR3 spans 16 amino acids. CDR3 bases: TGTGCCAGCAGCTTAAACCCAGCCCTCTCTCAAGAGACCCAGTACTTC. It codes for CASSLNPALSQETQYF.

This clonotype was seen repeatedly, ten times or more. CDR3 nucleotides: TGCAGCGTTGGAATAGGGGGGCCTGAGACCCAGTACTTC. This translates into CSVGIGGPETQYF. This chain connects TRBV29-1 to TRBJ2-5; D is tentatively TRBD1 or TRBD2 (6 bases each). The CDR3 is 13 residues long. Germline CDR1 is SQVTM and CDR2 is ANQGSEA. V was pared by 4 bases and J by 5 bases, with 14 bases between.

DNA for the CDR3: TGTGCCAGCAGGGGACAGTCCAATCAGCCCCAGCATTTT. This codes for CASRGQSNQPQHF. The chain carries TRBV6-1 and TRBJ1-5; TRBD1 matches at 7 bases. CDR3 length: 13 amino acids. The V gene end was trimmed by 6 bases and the J gene end by 3 bases; junction bases not matched to a gene: 2. Germline CDR1 is MNHNS and CDR2 is SASEGT.

V usage is TRBV4-3 and J usage is TRBJ2-7; weak D call: TRBD1 (6 bases). Trimming took 1 base from V and 0 from J, leaving 10 bases between them. Looked up from germline, CDR1 is LGHNA and CDR2 is YSLEER. CDR3 length: 15 residues. The CDR3 DNA reads TGCGCCAGCAGCCAAGGGAGGACAGCCTCCTACGAGCAGTACTTC. Its protein is CASSQGRTASYEQYF.

With respect to this clonotype: A much more abundant neighbour one base away suggests this may be a read error. CDR3 DNA sequence: TGTGCCAGCAGCCCTTACACAGGGTACGCTCCACGATCCCCGAAAGCACCCCTCCACTTT. Translation: CASSPYTGYAPRSPKAPLHF. J is TRBJ1-6 and V is TRBV11-1, with D maybe TRBD1 (6 bases). Germline V gene lookup returns CDR1 SGHAT and CDR2 FQDESV (reference sequence). CDR3 length: 20 amino acids. The V gene lost 5 bases and the J gene lost 11 bases, with 34 bases spanning the gap.

This clonotype has just a few counts. The chain combines TRBV18 with TRBJ2-1; 8 nucleotides align to TRBD2. CDR1 KGHSH and CDR2 LQKENI come from the germline V gene. The CDR3 spans 16 residues. J gave up 6 bases and V 5 bases, and 12 bases lay outside the gene matches. CDR3 sequence (DNA): TGTGCCAGCTCAGACCCCGGGACTAGACAATTCAATGAGCAGTTCTTC. It translates to CASSDPGTRQFNEQFF.

This clonotype has just a few counts. The chain uses TRBV6-5 and TRBJ1-1; 7 bases line up with TRBD1. Germline V CDR1 and CDR2: MNHEY, SVGAGI. This CDR3 comprises 14 residues. J was trimmed by 12 bases and V by 0 bases; bases with no gene match: 10. CDR3 in DNA: TGTGCCAGCAGTTACTCTACAGGGGTCTTGATCACTTTCTTT. It codes for CASSYSTGVLITFF.

This clonotype was seen repeatedly, ten times or more. The chain employs TRBV7-2 and TRBJ2-3; 10 bases map to TRBD2. Trimming cost V 0 bases and J 7 bases; bases outside gene matches: 7. The CDR3 sequence is 16 residues long. Germline V gene data show CDR1 as SGHTA and CDR2 as FQGNSA. The CDR3 protein is CASSLASGTSAYTQYF. For the CDR3, the DNA is TGTGCCAGCAGCTTAGCGTCAGGGACTAGCGCATATACGCAGTATTTT.

The rearrangement joins TRBV19 to TRBJ2-5; unclear D gene. The CDR3 runs 15 residues. CDR1 and CDR2 (germline): LNHDA, SQIVND (reference sequence). Trimming took off 4 bases at V and 6 bases at J, with 18 bases between the two ends. As DNA, the CDR3 is TGTGCCAGTAGTACCGCCGCTGGCCGCCTCCAGACCCAGTACTTC. Amino acid sequence: CASSTAAGRLQTQYF.

At least ten counts were recorded for this clonotype. V gene TRBV15 combines with J gene TRBJ2-1; a possible D gene is TRBD2 (7 bases). The germline CDR1 and CDR2 sequences are LNHNV and YYDKDF (reference sequence). The CDR3 length is 20 residues. The V end lost 0 bases, the J end lost 0 bases, and 21 bases lay between the germline ends. The CDR3 DNA reads as TGTGCCACCAGCAGAGACCTGGGGGGCGGGGGCCTAAGCTCCTACAATGAGCAGTTCTTC. It translates to CATSRDLGGGGLSSYNEQFF.

This clonotype has at least ten counts. The rearrangement links TRBV18 to TRBJ2-1; 8 bases match TRBD1. The CDR3 sequence is 17 residues long. The V segment lost 3 bases and the J segment 3 bases; nucleotides outside the gene matches: 10. The V gene's germline CDR1 is KGHSH and CDR2 LQKENI. The CDR3 DNA sequence: TGTGCCAGCTCACCGGGGACAGGTGGCCCTTTCTACAATGAGCAGTTCTTC. This gives the protein CASSPGTGGPFYNEQFF.

This clonotype showed up many times. The V and J genes are TRBV13 and TRBJ2-3, with D possibly TRBD1 on 5 matching bases. The CDR3 contains 13 residues. V was pared by 4 bases and J by 4 bases, with 9 bases between. CDR1 and CDR2 (germline): PRHDT, FYEKMQ (reference sequence). Here the CDR3 DNA reads TGTGCCAGCAGCTCAGGGTGGGCAGATACGCAGTATTTT. Protein sequence: CASSSGWADTQYF. Supplemented by reference TRBV13 and TRBJ2-3, the full variable domain reads AAGVIQSPRHLIKEKRETATLKCYPIPRHDTVYWYQQGPGQDPQFLISFYEKMQSDKGSIPDRFSAQQFSDYHSELNMSSLELGDSALYFCASSSGWADTQYFGPGTRLTVL.

This clonotype was seen a few times. The chain carries TRBV10-3 and TRBJ2-7; 7 positions match TRBD2. The V gene's germline CDR1 is ENHRY and CDR2 SYGVKD. The CDR3 contains 17 residues. V dropped 2 bases and J dropped 2; count of bases not matched to a gene: 12. CDR3 coding DNA: TGTGCCATCAGTGAGCCTCGGACTAGGAACGGGGCCTACGAGCAGTACTTC. It translates to CAISEPRTRNGAYEQYF.

This clonotype was counted at least ten times. The V and J genes are TRBV20-1 and TRBJ2-1; D not resolved. With 0 bases removed from V and 3 bases from J, the gap between germline ends came to 12 bases. The CDR3 contains 15 residues. Germline V gives CDR1 DFQATT, CDR2 SNEGSKA (reference sequence). CDR3 sequence: CSARDPQDYYNEQFF. The CDR3, as DNA: TGCAGTGCTAGAGATCCCCAGGATTACTACAATGAGCAGTTCTTC.

This chain links TRBV20-1 with TRBJ2-3; D possibly corresponds to TRBD2 (5 bases). The CDR3 spans 14 residues. Trimming took 4 bases from V and 6 from J, leaving 17 bases between them. Germline CDR1 DFQATT, CDR2 SNEGSKA (reference sequence). For the CDR3, the DNA is TGCAGTGCTACCTACTCGGGGATGATGGATACGCAGTATTTT. Translation: CSATYSGMMDTQYF.

There are many counts of this clonotype. The chain employs TRBV7-8 and TRBJ2-5, with TRBD2 as a possible D gene (5 bases). Trimming took 5 bases from V and 4 from J, leaving 14 bases between them. This CDR3 is built from 14 residues. Germline CDR1 SGHVS, CDR2 FQNEAQ. CDR3 in DNA: TGTGCCAGCAGCGACGGGAATAGAAGAGAGACCCAGTACTTC. Its protein is CASSDGNRRETQYF.